This record covers a single TCR beta chain. Genomic DNA (from each subset) was split evenly across several immunoSEQ plates. Here immunoSEQ multiplex PCR was the method, and the copy in TCRdb shows in-frame clones only, minus some. The repertoire consists of millions of clones, with less than 95% occurring once and the leading ten covering around 1.1%. After removal of 3 bases from V and 8 bases from J, the junction contained 18 bases not matched to a gene. The CDR3 loop spans 17 amino acids. Germline CDR1 and CDR2: MGHDK and SYGVNS. This sample is drawn from a study of shared clonotypes between healthy human individuals. CD45RO-negative, CCR7-positively selected cells formed the naive CD8 fraction, excluding terminally differentiated effector memory CD45RA+ cells. The donor population consisted of healthy HIV-negative adults with no recent acute infections or vaccinations. Everyone who donated was a Caucasian adult who lived in Nashville, Tennessee.

What was sequenced was naive CD8+ T cells sorted from blood. The chain combines TRBV25-1 with TRBJ2-7, with 8 nucleotides matching TRBD1. The TCR comes from a man aged 18 to 29 in good health. CDR3: CASSDTRWLDRVPKQYF. CDR3 sequence (DNA): TGTGCCAGCAGTGATACCCGTTGGTTGGACAGGGTGCCCAAGCAGTACTTC.